The T cell receptor (beta chain) under discussion was sequenced for a study of regulatory T cells in long-lasting Graves disease. Study-wide points: Among samples with persistent disease, TRBV28, TRBJ1-2 and TRBJ2-5 were favored.

Described time point: newly diagnosed GD, antithyroid drugs for less than 3 months. Generation of the TCR library employed RNA extracted from PBMCs. This clonotype was counted ten times or more. Its antigen is not known. V gave up 0 bases and J gave up 4 bases; unmatched junction bases: 3. CDR1 and CDR2 (germline): LGHNA, YNFKEQ. The length of the CDR3 is 15 residues. Building the TCR beta libraries relied on iRepertoire HTBI primers, and CDR3 regions underwent Arm-PCR. Using its own MiXCR run on the multiplex PCR reads, TCRdb lists one record per CDR3 protein. The table has roughly 500,000 distinct CDR3 sequences, about 14% seen once. The data were also submitted as part of a second study, on T cells in Graves' hyperthyroidism and ophthalmopathy. According to that study: A median around 6.8 months before onset, the model predicted ophthalmopathy.

Material: peripheral blood mononuclear cells (PBMCs), obtained at new diagnosis, from a patient treated with antithyroid drugs. V gene TRBV4-2 combines with J gene TRBJ2-3, with 8 positions matching TRBD2. This receptor was obtained from a woman in her forties or fifties with Graves disease. The CDR3 bases are TGTGCCAGCAGCCAAGAGCTAGCGGGCGCAGATACGCAGTATTTT. Translation gives CASSQELAGADTQYF.